This is a list of T cell receptor beta chains from one sample in a study of cytomegalovirus exposure and HLA in healthy donors. Data came from immunoSEQ multiplex PCR; TCRdb stores just in-frame clones and leaves some out. The sample lists about 160,000 clones; 77% were seen once. The sequenced sample consisted of PBMCs. The receptor set was obtained from a woman aged 25 to 39 in good health and CMV-seronegative. CDR3s include the opening cysteine and the closing phenylalanine or tryptophan. The D gene is left open where the match is weak. A row's size may be missing; if present it is once, few, many or a size class.

V gene	J gene	D gene	clone size	CDR3 DNA	CDR3 protein
TRBV5-1	TRBJ1-2	TRBD1	.	TGCGCCAGCAGCTGGGACAGGGGGCTTAATGGCTACACCTTC	CASSWDRGLNGYTF
TRBV7-7	TRBJ2-5	TRBD2	few	TGTGCTAGCAGCTTTACTAGCGGGGGAGCCCAGGGGACCCAGTACTTC	CASSFTSGGAQGTQYF
TRBV5-1	TRBJ1-2	TRBD1	once	TGCGCCAGCGCCCTCGGTCCGGGACAGGGTTCTAACTATGGCTACACCTTC	CASALGPGQGSNYGYTF
TRBV5-1	TRBJ2-5	TRBD2	once	TGCGCCAGCAGCGCCGGACTAGCGGAGACCCAGTACTTC	CASSAGLAETQYF
TRBV11-2	TRBJ1-2	.	.	TGTGCCAGCAGCTTAGATGCACAGGCTCCTACTGGCTACACCTTC	CASSLDAQAPTGYTF
TRBV28	TRBJ1-3	TRBD1	.	TGTGCCGGAAAGACAGGGGCTGGAAACACCATATATTTT	CAGKTGAGNTIYF
TRBV28	TRBJ2-7	.	.	TGTGCCAGCAGTCTCCGAGCCGGCTACGAGCAGTACTTC	CASSLRAGYEQYF
TRBV29-1	TRBJ1-2	.	.	TGCAGCGTTGATCCTAAGACAGTTAACTATGGCTACACCTTC	CSVDPKTVNYGYTF
TRBV27	TRBJ2-1	.	.	TGTGCCAGCAGTTTACCAGCCAGGGTGGGCTACAATGAGCAGTTCTTC	CASSLPARVGYNEQFF
TRBV6-1	TRBJ2-5	TRBD1	.	TGTGCCAGCAGCGGGACAGTAGAGACCCAGTACTTC	CASSGTVETQYF
TRBV7-9	TRBJ2-1	.	.	TGTGCCAGCAGCCAGGACGCTGGAGGGGACAATGAGCAGTTCTTC	CASSQDAGGDNEQFF
TRBV5-6	TRBJ1-1	TRBD1	.	TGTGCCAGCAGCTTGGGGACAGGGGCTAACACTGAAGCTTTCTTT	CASSLGTGANTEAFF
TRBV10-3	TRBJ2-7	.	.	TGTGCCATCAGTACGGAGGGACGACGCGAGCAGTACTTC	CAISTEGRREQYF
TRBV18	TRBJ2-7	TRBD2	few	TGTGCCAGCTCACCAGAGCCACCGGGACTAGCCCATTCCAGCTCCTACGAGCAGTACTTC	CASSPEPPGLAHSSSYEQYF
TRBV28	TRBJ2-1	.	.	TGTGCCAGCAATACCCCAGAGGGCCATTCCAATGAGCAGTTCTTC	CASNTPEGHSNEQFF
TRBV5-1	TRBJ2-2	.	.	TGCGCCAGCAGCTTACTAAGAGCCGGGGAGCTGTTTTTT	CASSLLRAGELFF
TRBV28	TRBJ1-5	TRBD1	.	TGTGCCAGCAGTCTCCCGGTGGGACAGGTGAATCAGCCCCAGCATTTT	CASSLPVGQVNQPQHF
TRBV27	TRBJ2-1	TRBD1	.	TGTGCCAGCAGTTTCGACAGGGCCACCTACAATGAGCAGTTCTTC	CASSFDRATYNEQFF
TRBV28	TRBJ1-2	TRBD1	.	TGTGCCAGCAGTCCGACAGGGGCGGGGTATGGCTACACCTTC	CASSPTGAGYGYTF
TRBV7-9	TRBJ2-1	TRBD2	.	TGTGCCAGCAGCCCCCTACTAGCGGGAGGGCCTTACTACAATGAGCAGTTCTTC	CASSPLLAGGPYYNEQFF
TRBV6-5	TRBJ2-1	TRBD2	.	TGTGCCAGCACTTCCGTGGGACTAGAATACAATGAGCAGTTCTTC	CASTSVGLEYNEQFF
TRBV19	TRBJ1-2	.	.	TGTGCCAGTAGTGCAGGCCTAAACTATGGCTACACCTTC	CASSAGLNYGYTF
TRBV18	TRBJ1-2	TRBD1	few	TGTGCCAGCTCACCAGAGGGGACAGGGTTTGGCTACACCTTC	CASSPEGTGFGYTF
TRBV28	TRBJ2-3	.	.	TGTGCCAGCGGGGCGACAGATACGCAGTATTTT	CASGATDTQYF
TRBV4-1	TRBJ2-7	.	.	TGCGCCAGCAGCCAAGCTGTCCGCGGGGCGGGAGAGCAGTACTTC	CASSQAVRGAGEQYF
TRBV9	TRBJ2-7	TRBD1	.	TGTGCCAGCAGCACGGGACAGGGGTCCTACGAGCAGTACTTC	CASSTGQGSYEQYF
TRBV5-1	TRBJ2-1	.	.	TGCGCCAGCAGCTGGGGGGCAAGCCGGGCAACTAGCGTTGAGCAGTTCTTC	CASSWGASRATSVEQFF
TRBV5-6	TRBJ2-2	.	.	TGTGCCAGCAGCTTTTTTCCCGCCGGGGAGCTGTTTTTT	CASSFFPAGELFF
TRBV4-2	TRBJ2-2	.	.	TGTGCCAGCAGCCAGGAAAATCGGGGGACCGGGGAGCTGTTTTTT	CASSQENRGTGELFF
TRBV14	TRBJ2-6	.	.	TGTGCCAGCAGCGGGACACGAACCTCTGGGGCCAACGTCCTGACTTTC	CASSGTRTSGANVLTF
TRBV9	TRBJ2-1	TRBD2	few	TGTGCCAGCAGCGTTCTAGCGGGGGGGCCCAGTGAGCAGTTCTTC	CASSVLAGGPSEQFF
TRBV9	TRBJ2-7	TRBD1	.	TGTGCCAGCAGCCCTCTCTCCGGGACGGCGACAGGGGAGCAGTACTTC	CASSPLSGTATGEQYF
TRBV5-4	TRBJ2-2	TRBD2	.	TGTGCCAGCAGCTGGACCGGCGGGGGTTGGAGGGACGGGGAGCTGTTTTTT	CASSWTGGGWRDGELFF